These 19 T cell receptor beta chains were all obtained from the same sample, sequenced in a study of cytomegalovirus exposure and HLA in healthy donors. Libraries were prepared by immunoSEQ multiplex PCR; TCRdb keeps only in-frame clonotypes and omits some of them. The sample yields 250,000 to 300,000 clones, just over 85% seen once. The sequencing sample was made of PBMCs. Receptor source: a woman between 18 and 29 years old in good health and CMV-seronegative.

The chain has TRBV6-5 and TRBJ2-1; tentatively, D is TRBD1 (6 bases). Per germline, CDR1 MNHEY and CDR2 SVGAGI. V was trimmed by 6 bases and J by 5 bases, leaving 17 bases between them. The CDR3 spans 15 residues. The DNA of the CDR3 is TGTGCCAGCAGGGAACCGGGACATGACAACAATGAGCAGTTCTTC. Amino acid sequence: CASREPGHDNNEQFF.

This chain uses TRBV27 with TRBJ2-7; maybe TRBD1 (5 bases). Trimming took off 0 bases at V and 3 bases at J, with 12 bases between the two ends. Germline loops: CDR1 MNHEY, CDR2 SMNVEV (reference sequence). CDR3 size: 15 residues. CDR3 coding DNA: TGTGCCAGCAGTTTATCCCCCAGGACAATCTACGAGCAGTACTTC. Residues: CASSLSPRTIYEQYF.

The chain joins TRBV9 to TRBJ2-5; TRBD1 is a possible D gene (6 bases). The V and J ends lost 1 base and 3 bases respectively, with 10 bases between them. The length of the CDR3 is 14 residues. Germline V gives CDR1 SGDLS, CDR2 YYNGEE. The CDR3 reads CASSVSQGEETQYF. The CDR3, as DNA: TGTGCCAGCAGCGTATCACAGGGAGAAGAGACCCAGTACTTC.

The chain uses TRBV5-8 and TRBJ1-2; D may be TRBD1 (6 bases). This CDR3 has 15 residues. V was trimmed by 5 bases and J by 5 bases, leaving 19 bases between them. Germline V gives CDR1 SGHTS, CDR2 YDEGEE. CDR3 nucleotides: TGTGCCAGCAGTCATCCTCAGGACAGAGGATATGGCTACACCTTC. Translating gives CASSHPQDRGYGYTF. The whole variable domain, remainder taken from reference TRBV5-8 and TRBJ1-2, is EAGVTQSPTHLIKTRGQQATLRCSPISGHTSVYWYQQALGLGLQFLLWYDEGEERNRGNFPPRFSGRQFPNYSSELNVNALELEDSALYLCASSHPQDRGYGYTFGSGTRLTVV.

The V gene is TRBV5-1, the J gene TRBJ2-7; no definite D call. The length of the CDR3 is 13 residues. Trimming pared 3 bases from V and 5 bases from J, leaving 12 bases between. CDR1 SGHRS and CDR2 YFSETQ come from the germline V gene. CDR3 bases: TGCGCCAGCAGCTCAACACAGATCAACGAGCAGTACTTC. Translated, it gives CASSSTQINEQYF. Full variable domain (outside the CDR3, taken from reference TRBV5-1 and TRBJ2-7): KAGVTQTPRYLIKTRGQQVTLSCSPISGHRSVSWYQQTPGQGLQFLFEYFSETQRNKGNFPGRFSGRQFSNSRSEMNVSTLELGDSALYLCASSSTQINEQYFGPGTRLTVT.

This chain joins TRBV5-1 and TRBJ2-5; weak D call: TRBD2 (6 bases). Germline assignment: CDR1 SGHRS and CDR2 YFSETQ. Trimming pared 2 bases from V and 5 bases from J, leaving 16 bases between. The CDR3 is 15 residues long. CDR3 sequence (DNA): TGCGCCAGCAGCTTAACCGGAGCGGGTCAGGAGACCCAGTACTTC. Translation: CASSLTGAGQETQYF.

This chain links TRBV30 with TRBJ1-4; 7 bases are a match to TRBD1. The V segment lost 2 bases and the J segment 0 bases; nucleotides outside the gene matches: 3. The CDR3 is made up of 15 amino acids. CDR1 is GTSNPN, CDR2 SVGIG, per germline (reference sequence). The CDR3 region has the DNA TGTGCCTGGAGTCCCGGGACAGCAACTAATGAAAAACTGTTTTTT. Its protein product is CAWSPGTATNEKLFF.

The V gene is TRBV6-5, the J gene TRBJ1-5, with D uncertain. Germline assignment: CDR1 MNHEY and CDR2 SVGAGI. V was clipped by 0 bases and J by 2 bases, with 11 bases between them. The CDR3 is made up of 16 amino acids. The CDR3 spells CASSYSVAGGNQPQHF. The CDR3 DNA follows: TGTGCCAGCAGTTACTCTGTCGCCGGGGGCAATCAGCCCCAGCATTTT.

The chain carries TRBV30 and TRBJ1-5; weak D call: TRBD1 (5 bases). Germline V lookup: CDR1 GTSNPN, CDR2 SVGIG (reference sequence). The CDR3 has 16 amino acids. V shed 3 bases and J shed 0 bases, with 15 bases lying between them. DNA for the CDR3: TGTGCCTGGAGGCAAGGAGGGGCATATAGCAATCAGCCCCAGCATTTT. Its translation: CAWRQGGAYSNQPQHF.

This chain uses TRBV11-2 with TRBJ1-2; D gene ambiguous. Trimming left V 0 bases short and J 0 bases short, with 14 bases between. CDR1 and CDR2 (germline): SGHAT, FQNNGV. This CDR3 is built from 17 residues. The CDR3 sequence is CASSLEVSYRANYGYTF. DNA for the CDR3: TGTGCCAGCAGCTTAGAGGTCAGCTATCGGGCTAACTATGGCTACACCTTC.

The J gene is TRBJ1-6, the V gene TRBV25-1; D not certain. V was clipped by 4 bases and J by 7 bases, with 8 bases between them. The CDR3 is 13 residues long. Germline values: CDR1 MGHDK, CDR2 SYGVNS. CDR3 in amino acids: CASSVRRNSPLHF. CDR3 nucleotide sequence: TGTGCCAGCAGTGTACGGAGGAATTCACCCCTCCACTTT. Together with reference TRBV25-1 and TRBJ1-6, the CDR3 gives the full variable domain: EADIYQTPRYLVIGTGKKITLECSQTMGHDKMYWYQQDPGMELHLIHYSYGVNSTEKGDLSSESTVSRIRTEHFPLTLESARPSHTSQYLCASSVRRNSPLHFGNGTRLTVT.

CDR3 protein: CASSPGLARDEQYF. CDR3 DNA: TGTGCCAGCTCACCCGGCCTAGCTCGGGACGAGCAGTACTTC. This chain uses TRBV18 with TRBJ2-7, with a tentative D call TRBD2 (5 bases). The CDR3 has 14 residues. Germline V gene sequence: CDR1 KGHSH, CDR2 LQKENI. V was shortened by 3 bases and J by 5 bases, with 14 bases between the two germline ends.

The CDR3 DNA follows: TGTGCCAGCAGTTACTCGGGGCAGGGGCCCCAAGAGACCCAGTACTTC. Residues: CASSYSGQGPQETQYF. The chain employs TRBV6-5 and TRBJ2-5, with D tentatively TRBD1 (6 bases). The length of the CDR3 is 16 residues. The V gene lost 0 bases and the J gene lost 1 base, with 12 bases spanning the gap. Germline CDR1 MNHEY, CDR2 SVGAGI.

This chain uses TRBV28 with TRBJ2-3, with 7 bases aligning to TRBD2. CDR1 MDHEN and CDR2 SYDVKM come from the germline V gene. CDR3 size: 15 residues. V dropped 7 bases and J dropped 3; count of bases not matched to a gene: 10. CDR3 coding DNA: TGTGCCAGCACTACCTGGGGGGGAGGGACAGATACGCAGTATTTT. It codes for CASTTWGGGTDTQYF.

This chain uses TRBV29-1 with TRBJ2-7, with 11 positions matching TRBD2. After removal of 3 bases from V and 2 bases from J, the junction contained 3 bases not matched to a gene. The germline CDR1 and CDR2 sequences are SQVTM and ANQGSEA. CDR3 length: 14 residues. CDR3 region: CSVEGTSGPYEQYF. In DNA form, the CDR3 reads TGCAGCGTTGAGGGGACTAGCGGACCCTACGAGCAGTACTTC.

The V call is TRBV5-1, the J call TRBJ2-7; 9 positions agree with TRBD1. J lost 4 bases, V lost 2 bases, and 4 bases had no gene match. Germline V CDR1 and CDR2: SGHRS, YFSETQ. The CDR3 consists of 14 residues. CDR3 residues: CASSFGDREYEQYF. The DNA of the CDR3 is TGCGCCAGCAGCTTTGGGGACAGGGAGTACGAGCAGTACTTC.

The chain recombines TRBV4-3 with TRBJ1-3; no clear D gene. From germline, CDR1 is LGHNA and CDR2 YSLEER. V lost 0 bases and J lost 1, with 13 bases in between. The CDR3 is 17 amino acids. The CDR3 coding sequence is TGCGCCAGCAGCCAAGATCAAGGTTGGGCATCTGGAAACACCATATATTTT. Its translation: CASSQDQGWASGNTIYF.

The V gene is TRBV29-1, the J gene TRBJ1-2, with D maybe TRBD1 (5 bases). The length of the CDR3 is 12 residues. Germline-derived CDR1 and CDR2 are SQVTM and ANQGSEA. The V gene lost 0 bases and the J gene lost 7 bases, with 9 bases spanning the gap. CDR3 protein: CSVEDRGGGYTF. The CDR3 nucleotides read TGCAGCGTTGAAGATCGGGGGGGTGGCTACACCTTC.

This chain uses TRBV5-1 with TRBJ2-5, with D perhaps matching TRBD1 (5 bases). CDR1 is SGHRS and CDR2 is YFSETQ in the germline V gene. Trimming stripped 1 base from V and 5 bases from J, with 12 bases between. The CDR3 is 14 residues long. The CDR3 loop is CASSLRSSGETQYF. The CDR3 nucleotides are TGCGCCAGCAGCTTGCGATCCTCAGGGGAGACCCAGTACTTC. Using reference TRBV5-1 and TRBJ2-5 for the parts outside the CDR3, the full variable domain is KAGVTQTPRYLIKTRGQQVTLSCSPISGHRSVSWYQQTPGQGLQFLFEYFSETQRNKGNFPGRFSGRQFSNSRSEMNVSTLELGDSALYLCASSLRSSGETQYFGPGTRLLVL.